The present entry profiles one T cell receptor (beta chain) with its context. This clone was observed a few times. This clone's antigen is unknown. Base quality data are lacking; no much larger clone is found one base away. Other nucleotide sequences in the sample specify the same CDR3. These data belong to a study of beta chain features in type 1 diabetes listed by TCRdb under 2018. A note on the overall study: Mean age, gender distribution, total cell number and subset yield did not differ between patients and healthy donors. A total of about 110 million sorted cells were examined across all samples, and the number of cells per subset was strongly correlated with RNA yield. The study compared TCRB repertoires of sorted circulating CD4+ T cell subsets between recently diagnosed type 1 diabetes patients and matched healthy donors. Naive and central memory subsets were obtained from all 30 or so donors, but regulatory and stem cell-like memory subsets were isolated from only 8 patients and roughly eight healthy donors.

From each donor, a single peripheral blood sample of 90 to 150 mL on average was drawn into heparinised tubes. Naive, central memory, regulatory and stem cell-like memory CD4+ T cells were sorted on a BD FACSAria II using a panel including CD45RO, CCR7, CD25, CD127, CD95 and CD27. All sorted populations exceeded 95% purity. PBMCs were isolated right away by Lymphoprep density gradient centrifugation and were stained directly, without culture. Samples were stained and sorted in pairs, with one healthy donor and one patient per experiment, so that batch effects were minimized. The High Capacity cDNA Reverse Transcription Kit was used to reverse transcribe all of the isolated RNA, meaning that expressed TCRB transcripts were what got sequenced. Deep immunoSEQ sequencing was applied to naive, central memory and regulatory T cell samples, giving an average of approximately 3.8 million total reads per sample. Sorted cells were lysed in RLT buffer, and RNA was extracted using DNase-treated RNeasy Micro or Mini kits according to cell number. Each cell subset was processed on its own to prevent cross-contamination, while patient and healthy donor samples were processed together. Using the immunoSEQ multiplex PCR, TCRB sequences were amplified from cDNA into 87-bp fragments spanning the CDR3 region. The amplicons were sequenced using the Illumina HiSeq platform. As for the original processing: PCR bias was corrected computationally using synthetic template baselines, and reads within Hamming distance 2 were collapsed, with unmergeable singletons discarded. Reads were aligned to IMGT to assign V, D and J genes, CDR3 length, and insertions or deletions at six rearrangement sites. Within each subset, clonotype counts were normalized to sorted cell number, and only after that were true diversity and Gini coefficients computed with the tcR R package. The overlap coefficient, calculated on TCRB nucleotide sequences, was used to quantify repertoire sharing. Imported from immuneACCESS, the table was reduced by TCRdb to in-frame sequences with V and J called. These copies leave out some clones; in studies compared against another copy, an unresolved V gene accounts for under half, and the cause of the remainder is not known. V, J and clone size are taken as reported in that table, and D and trimming were inferred from the DNA itself. The sample data list more than 300,000 clones, and 8.5% to 10% of these were observed just once. The ten largest clonotypes hold over 0.45% of the sample.

The germline V gene yields SGHTA for CDR1 and FQGNSA for CDR2. V is reduced by 3 bases and J by 4 bases, leaving a spacing of 13 bases between them. Including cysteine and phenylalanine, the CDR3 has 14 amino acids. Only CDR3 DNA remains: 42 bases, in frame from the first base. Study-wide conclusions, independent of this receptor: Sequencing cDNA rather than genomic DNA could over-represent highly expressing activated cells, although activation and CD3 levels did not differ between groups. Naive, central memory and regulatory TCRB repertoires appeared to be more similar among patients than among healthy donors. Type 1 diabetes patients showed a moderate but significant shortening of TCRB CDR3 length in all four CD4+ subsets. Shorter templates might be favored by PCR, yet because patient and control samples were amplified and corrected together, any such skew would affect both groups equally. At VDJ recombination sites, type 1 diabetes patients had fewer insertions and more deleted nucleotides, which implies abnormalities in thymic rearrangement. Because small numbers of individuals were included in the HLA sub-analyses, any influence of HLA type on TCRB rearrangement was left unresolved.

The V and J genes are TRBV7-2 and TRBJ2-7; the D gene is perhaps TRBD2, from 6 matching bases. The TCR comes from a man aged 25-45 years with type 1 diabetes. The sample was central memory CD4+ T cells from blood. The sequence in DNA is TGTGCCAGCAGCTTGGATCGGGGGAGTTACGAGCAGTACTTC. The resulting protein is CASSLDRGSYEQYF.